This T cell receptor beta chain stems from a study of blood T cell repertoires in COVID-19. Background on the study: PBMCs, B-cell-depleted T cells, or T cells were the source of the cDNA or gDNA that made up the material.

The CDR3 is made up of 19 amino acids. The ends lost 1 base at V and 1 base at J; junction bases unmatched: 8. CDR1 and CDR2 (germline): SGHVS, FNYEAQ. Per the study methods: Estimates of nucleated cell counts were drawn from the amplification of reference gene primers. Profiled with immunoSEQ multiplex PCR; TCRdb holds only in-frame clones, not every one. From that table come the V and J calls and clone size; the DNA was used to work out D and trimming. Counted here are a few hundred thousand clones, about four fifths occurring once; the ten biggest clones make up approximately 15%. This clone occurred once.

The receptor's source is a person aged 70 to 85 with COVID-19, enrolled during active disease. Sample: peripheral blood. The genes are TRBV7-6 and TRBJ2-2; TRBD2 agrees at 11 bases. CDR3: CASSLVPRLAGGNTGELFF. The CDR3 nucleotides read TGTGCCAGCAGCTTAGTACCTCGTCTAGCGGGGGGGAACACCGGGGAGCTGTTTTTT. The full variable domain, with the rest looked up from reference TRBV7-6 and TRBJ2-2, is GAGVSQSPRYKVTKRGQDVALRCDPISGHVSLYWYRQALGQGPEFLTYFNYEAQQDKSGLPNDRFSAERPEGSISTLTIQRTEQRDSAMYRCASSLVPRLAGGNTGELFFGEGSRLTVL.